This TCR beta chain was captured by sequencing in a study of post-analysis software for immune sequencing data. Background on the study: There were relapsing-remitting, secondary progressive and progressive-relapsing multiple sclerosis among the disease courses included. Study-wide results and caveats: Samples sharing a preparation batch grouped tightly together when assessed by F measure. Patients carried roughly 5 TRBV segments more frequently than controls did, and TRBV5-6, TRBV5-1 and TRBV20-1 were among them. The normalized Chao1 diversity of multiple sclerosis patients was significantly lower than that of controls.

V dropped 7 bases and J dropped 0; count of bases not matched to a gene: 3. Germline CDR1 MDHEN, CDR2 SYDVKM. CDR3 length equals 16 residues. Details on this clonotype: Its antigen is not identified.

Unique molecular identifiers tagged the TCR beta cDNA libraries. Input of about 0.9 to 10 million T cells yielded around 500,000 cDNA molecules. TCRdb passed the PCR reads through MiXCR, listing each CDR3 protein once. The data hold about 810,000 distinct CDR3 sequences, with 53% observed a single time. The rearrangement uses TRBV28 and TRBJ2-6; TRBD2 agrees at 10 bases. The receptor was isolated from a girl aged 10 to 17 with multiple sclerosis. The sequenced sample was blood. The CDR3 region has the DNA TGTGCCAGCACCATAGCGGGAGGCTCTGGGGCCAACGTCCTGACTTTC. Its protein product is CASTIAGGSGANVLTF.